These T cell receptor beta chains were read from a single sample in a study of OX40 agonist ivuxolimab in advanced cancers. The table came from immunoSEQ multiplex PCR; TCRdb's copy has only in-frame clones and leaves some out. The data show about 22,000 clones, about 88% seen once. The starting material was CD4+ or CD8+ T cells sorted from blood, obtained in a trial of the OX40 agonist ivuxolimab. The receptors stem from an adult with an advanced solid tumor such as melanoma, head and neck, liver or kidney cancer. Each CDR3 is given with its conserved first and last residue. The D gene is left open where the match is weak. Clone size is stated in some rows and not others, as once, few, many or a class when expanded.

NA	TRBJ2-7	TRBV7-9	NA	TGTGCCAGCAGCTCCTATAGTGTAAACGAGCAGTACTTC	CASSSYSVNEQYF
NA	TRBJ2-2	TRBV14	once	TGTGCCAGCAGCCATTACAGAACCGGGGAGCTGTTTTTT	CASSHYRTGELFF
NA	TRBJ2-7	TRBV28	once	TGTGCCAGCAGTTTAGGCCCAACAGGGACTACCTACGAGCAGTACTTC	CASSLGPTGTTYEQYF
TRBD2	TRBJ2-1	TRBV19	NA	TGTGCCAGTAGAAGGAATAGCGGGAGTCCCTACAATGAGCAGTTCTTC	CASRRNSGSPYNEQFF
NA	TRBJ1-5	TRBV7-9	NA	TGTGCCAGCAGCCAAGGGATAAGTAGCAATCAGCCCCAGCATTTT	CASSQGISSNQPQHF
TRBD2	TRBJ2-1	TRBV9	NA	TGTGCCAGCAGCACAAAGGGACTAGCGTTATACAATGAGCAGTTCTTC	CASSTKGLALYNEQFF
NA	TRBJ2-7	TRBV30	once	TGTGCCTGGAGTCCGGGACTCTCGTACGAGCAGTACTTC	CAWSPGLSYEQYF
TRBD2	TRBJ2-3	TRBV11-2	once	TGTGCCAGCAGCTCGACTAGCGCTAGCACAGATACGCAGTATTTT	CASSSTSASTDTQYF
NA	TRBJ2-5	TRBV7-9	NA	TGTGCCAGCAGCCCCCAGGGAGCAGCGGAGGGATGGGAGACCCAGTACTTC	CASSPQGAAEGWETQYF
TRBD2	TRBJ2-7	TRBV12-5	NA	TGTGCTAGTGGTTCCCAGATAGCGGGAGATGCCTACGAGCAGTACTTC	CASGSQIAGDAYEQYF
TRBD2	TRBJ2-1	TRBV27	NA	TGTGCCAGCAGTTTGCTAGCGGTTTACAATGAGCAGTTCTTC	CASSLLAVYNEQFF
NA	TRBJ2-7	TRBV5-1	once	TGCGCCAGCAGAGTGGCGGTAGAGCAGTACTTC	CASRVAVEQYF
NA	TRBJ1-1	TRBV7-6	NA	TGTGCCAGCAGCTCAACAGGGAACACTGAAGCTTTCTTT	CASSSTGNTEAFF
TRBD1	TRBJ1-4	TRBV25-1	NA	TGTGCCAGCAGTTTTACAGGGGGCCCTAATGAAAAACTGTTTTTT	CASSFTGGPNEKLFF
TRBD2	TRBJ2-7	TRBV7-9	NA	TGTGCCAGCAGCTCCTTAAGACTAGCGGGAGGGAATGTATACGAGCAGTACTTC	CASSSLRLAGGNVYEQYF
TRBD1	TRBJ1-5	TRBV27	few	TGTGCCTCCTCCTCCGGGACAGGGGTTGATCAGCCCCAGCATTTT	CASSSGTGVDQPQHF
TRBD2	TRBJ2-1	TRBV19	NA	TGTGCCAGTAGTGAAAGGACTAGCGGAACCAATGAGCAGTTCTTC	CASSERTSGTNEQFF
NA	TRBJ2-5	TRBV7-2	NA	TGTGCCAGCAGCTTTTATGGGGGCGGGAGCGTAGAGACCCAGTACTTC	CASSFYGGGSVETQYF
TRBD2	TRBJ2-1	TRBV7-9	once	TGTGCCAGCAGCCACCGGACTAGCGGGAGGAATGAGCAGTTCTTC	CASSHRTSGRNEQFF
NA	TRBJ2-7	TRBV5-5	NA	TGTGCCAGCATCTCGGGCTACGAGCAGTACTTC	CASISGYEQYF
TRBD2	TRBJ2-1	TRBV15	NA	TGTGCCACCAGCGGCGGGAGGGGAGACAATGAGCAGTTCTTC	CATSGGRGDNEQFF
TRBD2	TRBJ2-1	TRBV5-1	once	TGCGCCAGCACTTCAACTAGCGGGAGTTCAGATGAGCAGTTCTTC	CASTSTSGSSDEQFF
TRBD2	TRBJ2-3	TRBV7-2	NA	TGTGCCAGCAGCTTAGCGGGACTAGCGGGAGGGCTAACAGATACGCAGTATTTT	CASSLAGLAGGLTDTQYF
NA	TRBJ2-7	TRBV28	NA	TGTGCCAGCAGGGACAGAGGGGGCGAGCAGTACTTC	CASRDRGGEQYF
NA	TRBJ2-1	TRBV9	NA	TGTGCCAGCAGCGTAGAAGGGGCTACCTACAATGAGCAGTTCTTC	CASSVEGATYNEQFF
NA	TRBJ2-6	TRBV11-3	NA	TGTGCCAGCAGCCCGGGACTTCTACTCTCTGGGGCCAACGTCCTGACTTTC	CASSPGLLLSGANVLTF
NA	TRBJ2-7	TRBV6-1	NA	TGTGCCAGCAGTGAAGGTACAGTCTTAAGGTCCTACGAGCAGTACTTC	CASSEGTVLRSYEQYF
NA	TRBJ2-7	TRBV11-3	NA	TGTGCCAGCAGCTGGGGGCGGACAAACTCCTACGAGCAGTACTTC	CASSWGRTNSYEQYF
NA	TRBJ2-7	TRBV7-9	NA	TGTGCCAGCAGCTTAGTTACTAGGCCGTCCTACGAGCAGTACTTC	CASSLVTRPSYEQYF
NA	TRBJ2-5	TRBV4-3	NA	TGCGCCAGCAGCCAAGATCTTGCAGGGTCGTTTCAAGAGACCCAGTACTTC	CASSQDLAGSFQETQYF
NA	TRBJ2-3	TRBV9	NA	TGTGCCAGCAGCCCAAGGACAGATACGCAGTATTTT	CASSPRTDTQYF
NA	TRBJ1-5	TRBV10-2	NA	TGCGCCAGCAGTGAGTCTTTCGTAGGCCGGCCCCAGCATTTT	CASSESFVGRPQHF
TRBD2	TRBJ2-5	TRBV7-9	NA	TGTGCCAGCAGCTTGGTGGGACTAGCGGGAGGGCCAGAGACCCAGTACTTC	CASSLVGLAGGPETQYF
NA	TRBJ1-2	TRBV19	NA	TGTGCCAGTAGTATAAGTGGGTTGGAAGGCTACACCTTC	CASSISGLEGYTF
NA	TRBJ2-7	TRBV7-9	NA	TGTGCCAGCAGCCGACAGAGCCACGAGCAGTACTTC	CASSRQSHEQYF
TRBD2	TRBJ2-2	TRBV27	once	TGTGCCAGCAGTCCACCTGGACTAGCGGAAACCACCGGGGAGCTGTTTTTT	CASSPPGLAETTGELFF
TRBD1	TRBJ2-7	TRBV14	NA	TGTGCCAGCAGCCAGTGGACAGGGAGCAACGAGCAGTACTTC	CASSQWTGSNEQYF
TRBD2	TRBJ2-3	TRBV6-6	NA	TGTGCCAGCAGTTACAGGACTAGCGGACGCACAGATACGCAGTATTTT	CASSYRTSGRTDTQYF
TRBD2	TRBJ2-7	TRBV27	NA	TGTGCCAGCAGTTTATCTAGCGGGAGGGTCTACGAGCAGTACTTC	CASSLSSGRVYEQYF
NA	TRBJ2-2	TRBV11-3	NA	TGTGCCAGCAGCGTGGGTGTAGGAGGACGGACCGGGGAGCTGTTTTTT	CASSVGVGGRTGELFF
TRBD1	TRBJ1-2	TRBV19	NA	TGTGCCATACAGGGGTACTATGGCTACACCTTC	CAIQGYYGYTF
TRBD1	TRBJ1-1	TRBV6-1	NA	TGTGCCAGCAGAGAAACAGGGGCTGACACTGAAGCTTTCTTT	CASRETGADTEAFF
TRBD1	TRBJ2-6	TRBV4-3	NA	TGCGCCAGCAGCCAAGAGGGAACAGGGGGTCTAGCTGGGGCCAACGTCCTGACTTTC	CASSQEGTGGLAGANVLTF
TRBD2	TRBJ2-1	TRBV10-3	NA	TGTGCCATCGAGGTCAGCGGGAGTAGGGTTGAGCAGTTCTTC	CAIEVSGSRVEQFF
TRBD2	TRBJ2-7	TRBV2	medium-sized	TGTGCCAGCAGGGCGGGACTAGCGGGATCGTACGAGCAGTACTTC	CASRAGLAGSYEQYF
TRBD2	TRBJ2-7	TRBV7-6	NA	TGTGCCAGCAGCTTAGGCGGGAGCGTCACCTACGAGCAGTACTTC	CASSLGGSVTYEQYF
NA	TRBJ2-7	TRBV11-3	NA	TGTGCCAGCAGCTTAAGAATTACCTACGAGCAGTACTTC	CASSLRITYEQYF
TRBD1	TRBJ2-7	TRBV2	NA	TGTGCCTATACTCTAAATACCGGGACAGCCGTTCGGGAGCAGTACTTC	CAYTLNTGTAVREQYF
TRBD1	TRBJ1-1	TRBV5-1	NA	TGCGCCAGCCAAGGACAGGGAGGTGAAGCTTTCTTT	CASQGQGGEAFF
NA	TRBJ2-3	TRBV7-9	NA	TGTGCCAGCAGCTTACCAGGTCCAGATACGCAGTATTTT	CASSLPGPDTQYF
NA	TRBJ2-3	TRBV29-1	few	TGCAGCGTTCGACTGGGGACTTACACAGATACGCAGTATTTT	CSVRLGTYTDTQYF
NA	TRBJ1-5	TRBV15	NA	TGTGCCACCAGCAGAGTTCCCTTGGCGGGGGATCAGCCCCAGCATTTT	CATSRVPLAGDQPQHF
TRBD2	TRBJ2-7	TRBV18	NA	TGTGCCAGCTCACCAGGTCGGGAGGACTCCTACGAGCAGTACTTC	CASSPGREDSYEQYF
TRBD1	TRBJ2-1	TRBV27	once	TGTGCCAGCAGTTATGACAGGGGCTTGGATGAGCAGTTCTTC	CASSYDRGLDEQFF
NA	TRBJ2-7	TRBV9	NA	TGTGCCAGCAGCGTAGAGGAGGACCACTACGAGCAGTACTTC	CASSVEEDHYEQYF
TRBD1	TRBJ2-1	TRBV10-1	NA	TGCGCCAGCAGTGACAGGGGGCACAATGAGCAGTTCTTC	CASSDRGHNEQFF
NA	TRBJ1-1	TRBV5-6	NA	TGTGCCAGCAGTTCGGACCTGGACACTGAAGCTTTCTTT	CASSSDLDTEAFF
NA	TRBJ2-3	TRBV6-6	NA	TGTGCCAGCAGTTTTAGAACAGATACGCAGTATTTT	CASSFRTDTQYF